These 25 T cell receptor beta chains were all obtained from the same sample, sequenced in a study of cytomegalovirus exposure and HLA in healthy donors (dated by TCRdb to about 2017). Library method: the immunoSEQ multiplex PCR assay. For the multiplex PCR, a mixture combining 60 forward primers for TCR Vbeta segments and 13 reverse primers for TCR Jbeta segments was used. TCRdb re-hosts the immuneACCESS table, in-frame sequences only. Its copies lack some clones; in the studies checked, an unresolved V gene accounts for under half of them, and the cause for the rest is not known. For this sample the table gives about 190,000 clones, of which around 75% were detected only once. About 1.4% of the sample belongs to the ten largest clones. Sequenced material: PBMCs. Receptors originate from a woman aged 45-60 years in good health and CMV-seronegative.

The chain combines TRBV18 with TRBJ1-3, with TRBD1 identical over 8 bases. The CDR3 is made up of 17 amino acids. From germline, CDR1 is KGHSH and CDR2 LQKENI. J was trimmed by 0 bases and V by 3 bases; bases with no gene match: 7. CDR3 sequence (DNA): TGTGCCAGCTCACCCCTCGGACAGGGAGTCTCTGGAAACACCATATATTTT. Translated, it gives CASSPLGQGVSGNTIYF.

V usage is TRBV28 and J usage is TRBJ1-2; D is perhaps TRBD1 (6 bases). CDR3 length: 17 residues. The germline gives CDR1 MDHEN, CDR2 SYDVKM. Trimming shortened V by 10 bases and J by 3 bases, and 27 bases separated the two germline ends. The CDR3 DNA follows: TGTGCCATACAAGGGGCCGGCAGGGGTGGTCGCGACTATGGCTACACCTTC. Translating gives CAIQGAGRGGRDYGYTF.

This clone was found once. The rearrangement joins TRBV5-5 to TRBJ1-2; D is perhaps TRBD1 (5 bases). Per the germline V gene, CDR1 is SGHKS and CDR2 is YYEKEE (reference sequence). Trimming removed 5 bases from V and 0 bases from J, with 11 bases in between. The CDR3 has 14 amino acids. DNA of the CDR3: TGTGCCAGCAGGGCGGGGGTGGCTAACTATGGCTACACCTTC. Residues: CASRAGVANYGYTF. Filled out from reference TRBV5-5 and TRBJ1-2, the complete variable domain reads DAGVTQSPTHLIKTRGQQVTLRCSPISGHKSVSWYQQVLGQGPQFIFQYYEKEERGRGNFPDRFSARQFPNYSSELNVNALLLGDSALYLCASRAGVANYGYTFGSGTRLTVV.

Here the CDR3 reads CASSYGRAKNIQYF. CDR3 DNA sequence: TGTGCCAGCAGCTATGGGCGGGCGAAAAACATTCAGTACTTC. This chain uses TRBV5-6 with TRBJ2-4; TRBD2 is a possible D gene (5 bases). CDR1 is SGHDT and CDR2 is YYEEEE in the germline V gene. Trimming removed 3 bases at V and 4 bases at J, with 11 bases between. The CDR3 totals 14 residues.

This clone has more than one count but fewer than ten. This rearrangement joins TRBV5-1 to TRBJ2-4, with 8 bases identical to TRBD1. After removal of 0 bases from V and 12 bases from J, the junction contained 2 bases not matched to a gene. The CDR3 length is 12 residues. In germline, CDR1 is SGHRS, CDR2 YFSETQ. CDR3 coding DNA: TGCGCCAGCAGCTTGGGACAGGGGCCTCAGTACTTC. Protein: CASSLGQGPQYF.

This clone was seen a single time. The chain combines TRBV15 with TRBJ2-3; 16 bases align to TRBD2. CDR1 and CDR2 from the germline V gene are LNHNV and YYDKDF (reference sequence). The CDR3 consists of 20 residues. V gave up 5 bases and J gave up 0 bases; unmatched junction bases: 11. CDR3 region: CATSLVPGLAGGGSTDTQYF. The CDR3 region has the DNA TGTGCCACCAGCCTCGTCCCGGGACTAGCGGGAGGGGGCAGCACAGATACGCAGTATTTT.

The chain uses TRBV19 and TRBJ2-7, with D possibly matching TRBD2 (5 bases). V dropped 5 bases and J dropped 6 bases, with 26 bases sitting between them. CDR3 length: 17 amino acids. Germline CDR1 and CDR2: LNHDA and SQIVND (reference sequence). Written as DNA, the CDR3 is TGTGCCAGTAGTCCGCCGGGTGGTAAAGGGAGTCAACGCGAGCAGTACTTC. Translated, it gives CASSPPGGKGSQREQYF.

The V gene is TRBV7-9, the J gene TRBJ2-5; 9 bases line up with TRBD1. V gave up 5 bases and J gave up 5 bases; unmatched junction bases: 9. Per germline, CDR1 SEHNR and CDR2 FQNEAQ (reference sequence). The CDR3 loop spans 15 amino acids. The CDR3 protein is CASSPGDRALETQYF. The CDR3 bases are TGTGCCAGCAGCCCGGGGGACAGGGCGTTGGAGACCCAGTACTTC. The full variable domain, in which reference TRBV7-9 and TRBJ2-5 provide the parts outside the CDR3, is DTGVSQNPRHKITKRGQNVTFRCDPISEHNRLYWYRQTLGQGPEFLTYFQNEAQLEKSRLLSDRFSAERPKGSFSTLEIQRTEQGDSAMYLCASSPGDRALETQYFGPGTRLLVL.

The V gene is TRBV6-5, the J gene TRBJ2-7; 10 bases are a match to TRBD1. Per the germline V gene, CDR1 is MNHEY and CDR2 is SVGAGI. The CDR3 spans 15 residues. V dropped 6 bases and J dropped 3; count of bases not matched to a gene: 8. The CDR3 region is CASRTRDRGVYEQYF. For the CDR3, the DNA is TGTGCCAGCAGAACCCGGGACAGGGGCGTCTACGAGCAGTACTTC.

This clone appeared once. In DNA form, the CDR3 reads TGTGCCAGCAGCCCCGGGAGGGTATCGGAGCCCCAGCATTTT. It is translated as CASSPGRVSEPQHF. The chain employs TRBV9 and TRBJ1-5; no clear D gene. Trimming removed 4 bases at V and 8 bases at J, with 16 bases between. The CDR3 has 14 amino acids. Germline CDR1 is SGDLS and CDR2 is YYNGEE.

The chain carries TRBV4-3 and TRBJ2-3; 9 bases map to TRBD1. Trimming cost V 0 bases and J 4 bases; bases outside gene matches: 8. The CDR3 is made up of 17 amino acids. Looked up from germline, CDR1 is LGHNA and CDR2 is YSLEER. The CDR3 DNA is TGCGCCAGCAGCCAAGAGATGGGGACAGGGAGGGCAGATACGCAGTATTTT. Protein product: CASSQEMGTGRADTQYF.

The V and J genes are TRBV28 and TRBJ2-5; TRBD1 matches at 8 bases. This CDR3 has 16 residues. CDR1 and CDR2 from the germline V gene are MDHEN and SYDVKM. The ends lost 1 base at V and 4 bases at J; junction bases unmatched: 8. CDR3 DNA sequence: TGTGCCAGCAGTTTATCGGCCAGGGGGCACGTAGAGACCCAGTACTTC. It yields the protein CASSLSARGHVETQYF.

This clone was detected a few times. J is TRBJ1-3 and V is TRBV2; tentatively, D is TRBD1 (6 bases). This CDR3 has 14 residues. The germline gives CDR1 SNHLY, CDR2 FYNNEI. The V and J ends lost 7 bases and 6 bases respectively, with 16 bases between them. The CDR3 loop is CASKIRGAENTIYF. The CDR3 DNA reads TGTGCCAGCAAGATTCGGGGGGCTGAAAACACCATATATTTT.

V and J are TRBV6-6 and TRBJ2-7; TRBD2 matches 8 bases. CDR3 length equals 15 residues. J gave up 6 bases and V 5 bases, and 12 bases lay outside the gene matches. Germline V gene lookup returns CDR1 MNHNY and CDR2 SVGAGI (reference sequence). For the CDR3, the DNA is TGTGCCAGCAGTGTTCGGGGGGGGTTCATGGGCGAGCAGTACTTC. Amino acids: CASSVRGGFMGEQYF.

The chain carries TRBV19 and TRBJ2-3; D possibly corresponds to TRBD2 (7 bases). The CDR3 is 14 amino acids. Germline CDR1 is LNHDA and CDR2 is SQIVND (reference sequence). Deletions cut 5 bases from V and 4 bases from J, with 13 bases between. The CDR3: CASSPGGLSDTQYF. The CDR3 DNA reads TGTGCCAGTAGTCCCGGGGGGCTCTCAGATACGCAGTATTTT.

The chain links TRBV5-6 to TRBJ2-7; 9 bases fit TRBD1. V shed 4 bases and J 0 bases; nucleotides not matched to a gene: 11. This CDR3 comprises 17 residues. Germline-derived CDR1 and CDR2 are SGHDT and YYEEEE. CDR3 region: CASSTPGAGQGSYEQYF. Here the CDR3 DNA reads TGTGCCAGCAGCACCCCAGGCGCGGGACAGGGCTCCTACGAGCAGTACTTC.

The CDR3 protein is CASSPAPGTGGRNTEAFF. CDR3 nucleotide sequence: TGTGCCAGCAGCCCAGCTCCGGGGACAGGGGGTAGAAACACTGAAGCTTTCTTT. The chain uses TRBV4-2 and TRBJ1-1, with TRBD1 matching 11 bases. Germline CDR1 is LGHNA and CDR2 is YNFKEQ. The length of the CDR3 is 18 residues. After removal of 4 bases from V and 2 bases from J, the junction contained 12 bases not matched to a gene.

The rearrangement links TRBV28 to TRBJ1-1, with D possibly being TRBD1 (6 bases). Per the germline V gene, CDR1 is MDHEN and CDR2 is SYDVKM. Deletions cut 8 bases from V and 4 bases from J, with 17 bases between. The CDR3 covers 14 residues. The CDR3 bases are TGTGCCAGCGCCGATTCCGGGACATTCACTGAAGCTTTCTTT. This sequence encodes CASADSGTFTEAFF.

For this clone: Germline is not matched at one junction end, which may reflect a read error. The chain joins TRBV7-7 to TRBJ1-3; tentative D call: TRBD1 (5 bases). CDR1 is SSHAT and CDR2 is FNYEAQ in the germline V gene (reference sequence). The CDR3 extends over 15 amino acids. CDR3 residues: CASSLDSVSGNTIYF. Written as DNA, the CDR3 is TGTGCTAGCAGCTTAGACAGTGTCTCTGGAAACACCATATATTTT. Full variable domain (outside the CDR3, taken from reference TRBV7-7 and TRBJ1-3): GAGVSQSPRYKVTKRGQDVTLRCDPISSHATLYWYQQALGQGPEFLTYFNYEAQPDKSGLPSDRFSAERPEGSISTLTIQRTEQRDSAMYRCASSLDSVSGNTIYFGEGSWLTVV.

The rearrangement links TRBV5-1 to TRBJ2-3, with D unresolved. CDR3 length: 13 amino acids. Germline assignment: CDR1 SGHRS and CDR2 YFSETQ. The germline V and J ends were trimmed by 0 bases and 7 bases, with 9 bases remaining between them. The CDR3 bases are TGCGCCAGCAGCTTGGCCAAGCTTAATACGCAGTATTTT. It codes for CASSLAKLNTQYF.

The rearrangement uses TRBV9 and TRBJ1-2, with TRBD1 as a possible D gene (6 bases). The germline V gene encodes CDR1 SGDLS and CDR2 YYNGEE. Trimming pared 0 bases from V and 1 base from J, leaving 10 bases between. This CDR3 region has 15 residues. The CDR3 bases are TGTGCCAGCAGCGTAGTTGCAGGGGTTAACTATGGCTACACCTTC. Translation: CASSVVAGVNYGYTF.

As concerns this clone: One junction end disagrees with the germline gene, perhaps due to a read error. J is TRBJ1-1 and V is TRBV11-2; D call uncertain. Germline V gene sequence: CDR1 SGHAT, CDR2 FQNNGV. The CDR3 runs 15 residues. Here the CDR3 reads CASSFHSSANIEAFF. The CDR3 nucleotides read TGTGCCAGCAGCTTTCACAGTAGTGCGAACATTGAAGCTTTCTTT.

The CDR3 DNA sequence: TGTGCCCCTAACCCATTTGGACAGATTGGCTATGGCTACACCTTC. Protein: CAPNPFGQIGYGYTF. V usage is TRBV2 and J usage is TRBJ1-2; D is possibly TRBD1 (6 bases). V shed 11 bases and J shed 4 bases, with 23 bases lying between them. CDR3 length: 15 amino acids. Germline V gene sequence: CDR1 SNHLY, CDR2 FYNNEI.

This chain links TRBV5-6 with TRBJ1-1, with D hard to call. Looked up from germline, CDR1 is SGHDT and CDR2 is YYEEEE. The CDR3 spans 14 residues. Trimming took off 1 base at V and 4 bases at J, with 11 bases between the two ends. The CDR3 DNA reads TGTGCCAGCAGCTTGATAGATTTCCCCACTGAAGCTTTCTTT. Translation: CASSLIDFPTEAFF.

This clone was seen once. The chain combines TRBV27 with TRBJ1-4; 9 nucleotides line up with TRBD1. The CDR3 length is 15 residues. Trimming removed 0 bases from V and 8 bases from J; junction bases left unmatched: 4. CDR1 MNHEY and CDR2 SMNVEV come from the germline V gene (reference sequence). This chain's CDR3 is CASSLSGTGWEKLFF. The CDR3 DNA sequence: TGTGCCAGCAGTTTATCTGGGACAGGGTGGGAAAAACTGTTTTTT.